The 14 T cell receptor beta chains reported below all come from one sample, sequenced in a study of T cells after posttransplantation cyclophosphamide. Some clones are missing from TCRdb's copy, which holds only in-frame ones; the method was immunoSEQ multiplex PCR. Sampling found tens of thousands of clones, none seen once. The material sequenced was PBMCs. These receptors came from a woman aged 55-69 years in good health, CMV-negative, and a related stem cell transplant donor.

This clone came up many times. The V gene is TRBV7-2, the J gene TRBJ2-7, with 10 bases lining up with TRBD2. CDR3 size: 15 residues. V lost 5 bases to trimming and J lost 4 bases; unmatched junction nucleotides: 8. The germline CDR1 and CDR2 sequences are SGHTA and FQGNSA. The CDR3 coding sequence is TGTGCCAGCAGCCCCTCAGGACTAGCGGTTTACGAGCAGTACTTC. Protein product: CASSPSGLAVYEQYF.

Many counts were recorded for this clone. V usage is TRBV5-8 and J usage is TRBJ2-7; TRBD2 matches 8 bases. Germline CDR1 is SGHTS and CDR2 is YDEGEE. The CDR3 is 15 residues long. V was clipped by 5 bases and J by 3 bases; unmatched bases: 10. In DNA form, the CDR3 reads TGTGCCAGCAGACCGAGCGGGAGTCCCAACTACGAGCAGTACTTC. This translates into CASRPSGSPNYEQYF.

This clone has at least ten counts. The genes are TRBV28 and TRBJ2-1; TRBD2 aligns across 11 bases. Germline CDR1 reads MDHEN; CDR2 reads SYDVKM. V trimming: 6 bases; J trimming: 4 bases; junction bases outside the gene matches: 8. The CDR3 has 16 residues. CDR3 coding DNA: TGTGCCAGCAGCACCCTAGCGGGGGGACCGTACAATGAGCAGTTCTTC. As protein: CASSTLAGGPYNEQFF.

A few counts support this clone. V gene TRBV7-7 combines with J gene TRBJ2-1, with 10 bases matching TRBD1. The length of the CDR3 is 14 residues. Germline-derived CDR1 and CDR2 are SSHAT and FNYEAQ (reference sequence). V lost 5 bases, J lost 10 bases, and 8 bases stayed unmatched. CDR3 sequence: CASSRDRGDEEQFF. Written as DNA, the CDR3 is TGTGCCAGCAGCCGGGACAGGGGAGATGAGGAGCAGTTCTTC.

This clone was recorded at least ten times. The chain couples TRBV4-3 to TRBJ1-1; tentative D call: TRBD1 (6 bases). The CDR3 is 14 residues long. Germline V CDR1 and CDR2: LGHNA, YSLEER. V dropped 0 bases and J dropped 4 bases, with 9 bases sitting between them. The CDR3 sequence: CASSQDGQSTEAFF. The CDR3 region has the DNA TGCGCCAGCAGCCAAGATGGACAGAGCACTGAAGCTTTCTTT.

Ten or more counts support this clone. Other DNA sequences from this sample encode an identical CDR3 as well. This sequence joins TRBV7-9 and TRBJ1-1; no firm D call. The CDR3 runs to 13 residues. V dropped 5 bases and J dropped 1 base, with 8 bases sitting between them. Germline V gene sequence: CDR1 SEHNR, CDR2 FQNEAQ (reference sequence). The CDR3 here is CASSLPGNTEAFF. The DNA for the CDR3 is TGTGCCAGCAGCCTACCAGGGAACACTGAAGCTTTCTTT.

This clone was counted many times. The chain employs TRBV5-1 and TRBJ1-3, with TRBD1 matching over 9 bases. This CDR3 is 16 amino acids long. After removal of 5 bases from V and 4 bases from J, the junction contained 10 bases not matched to a gene. The germline V gene has CDR1 SGHRS and CDR2 YFSETQ. The CDR3 is CASRPNPGQGGNTIYF. As DNA, the CDR3 is TGCGCCAGCAGACCCAACCCGGGACAGGGCGGAAACACCATATATTTT. Full variable domain (outside the CDR3, taken from reference TRBV5-1 and TRBJ1-3): KAGVTQTPRYLIKTRGQQVTLSCSPISGHRSVSWYQQTPGQGLQFLFEYFSETQRNKGNFPGRFSGRQFSNSRSEMNVSTLELGDSALYLCASRPNPGQGGNTIYFGEGSWLTVV.

This clone was observed many times. The rearrangement links TRBV4-3 to TRBJ1-5, with a tentative D call TRBD1 (5 bases). CDR3 length: 15 amino acids. Deletions cut 3 bases from V and 2 bases from J, with 11 bases between. Germline V gives CDR1 LGHNA, CDR2 YSLEER. CDR3 bases: TGCGCCAGCAGCCAGGGGGGGAGAGGCAATCAGCCCCAGCATTTT. Its translation is CASSQGGRGNQPQHF.

Many counts were recorded for this clone. This chain links TRBV19 with TRBJ1-4; D ambiguous. CDR1 and CDR2 (germline): LNHDA, SQIVND (reference sequence). CDR3 length: 14 residues. Trimming took off 9 bases at V and 5 bases at J, with 16 bases between the two ends. Written as DNA, the CDR3 is TGTGCCAGCCGGAGGTGGGGTCAAAATGAAAAACTGTTTTTT. Protein product: CASRRWGQNEKLFF.

This clone was recorded a few times. V and J are TRBV28 and TRBJ2-3, with 8 bases that match TRBD1. The junction had 5 bases not matched to a gene; V was cut back by 2 bases and J by 1 base. Germline V gene lookup returns CDR1 MDHEN and CDR2 SYDVKM. The CDR3 extends over 16 amino acids. Written as DNA, the CDR3 is TGTGCCAGCAGTTTAGACAGGGGAGAGGGCACAGATACGCAGTATTTT. Its translation: CASSLDRGEGTDTQYF.

CDR3 in amino acids: CASTAGTLKPYF. For the CDR3, the DNA is TGTGCCAGCACCGCCGGGACTCTCAAACCGTATTTT. The V and J genes are TRBV28 and TRBJ2-3; D possibly corresponds to TRBD2 (6 bases). The CDR3 is 12 amino acids. Germline-derived CDR1 and CDR2 are MDHEN and SYDVKM. Trimming took 7 bases from V and 14 from J, leaving 19 bases between them.

The sample holds many counts of this clone. The chain uses TRBV6-6 and TRBJ1-5, with a tentative D call TRBD1 (6 bases). V gave up 2 bases and J gave up 1 base, with 9 bases separating them. The CDR3 covers 15 residues. Germline-derived CDR1 and CDR2 are MNHNY and SVGAGI (reference sequence). CDR3: CASSYNTGSNQPQHF. For the CDR3, the DNA is TGTGCCAGCAGTTACAACACAGGGAGCAATCAGCCCCAGCATTTT.

At least ten counts were recorded for this clone. V and J are TRBV5-6 and TRBJ2-5; 11 bases match TRBD1. The CDR3 sequence is 15 residues long. The J segment lost 4 bases and the V segment lost 0 bases, leaving 2 bases of the junction unmatched. Looked up from germline, CDR1 is SGHDT and CDR2 is YYEEEE. Written as DNA, the CDR3 is TGTGCCAGCAGCTTGGCCGGACAGGGGGCAGAGACCCAGTACTTC. It codes for CASSLAGQGAETQYF.

Ten or more counts support this clone. The chain has TRBV6-4 and TRBJ2-1; TRBD2 matches 10 bases. This CDR3 region has 14 residues. V lost 2 bases and J lost 7; bases outside the gene matches: 2. CDR1 and CDR2 from the germline V gene are MRHNA and SNTAGT. The CDR3 DNA sequence: TGTGCCAGCAGTGACAGCGGGAGGGGGAATGAGCAGTTCTTC. Translation: CASSDSGRGNEQFF.